One sample yielded the 2 T cell receptor beta chains listed below, sequenced in a study of spatial heterogeneity in lung cancer (dated by TCRdb to between 2018 and 2021). The library was generated by 5' RACE. Sequencing relied on a NextSeq 500. Starting from the raw public reads, TCRdb applied fastp trimming at Q25, assembled clones with MiXCR and retained in-frame beta chains. Under each unique CDR3 protein, matching rows form one entry showing the most common genes and DNA. The sample data list about 85,000 distinct CDR3 sequences, and approximately 18% of these were observed just once. The top ten clones comprise 6.2% of the sample. Taken with the paper, the label for time point translates to: sample taken at primary tumor resection. Without any cell sorting, TCR sequencing was performed on whole RNA extracted either from tumor and nontumor lung tissue or from cryopreserved PBMC samples. The sample in question was PBMCs, obtained at surgery. The receptors shown here come from a male donor with early-stage non-small cell lung cancer.

This clonotype was seen ten or more times. The V gene is TRBV29-1, the J gene TRBJ1-1; 7 bases align to TRBD1. Germline lookup yields CDR1 SQVTM and CDR2 ANQGSEA. After removal of 7 bases from V and 4 bases from J, the junction contained 9 bases not matched to a gene. This CDR3 region has 13 residues. The CDR3 sequence is CSGRDRDGTEAFF. The CDR3 DNA follows: TGCAGCGGCCGAGACAGGGACGGCACTGAAGCTTTCTTT. Full variable domain (rest looked up from reference TRBV29-1 and TRBJ1-1): SAVISQKPSRDICQRGTSLTIQCQVDSQVTMMFWYRQQPGQSLTLIATANQGSEATYESGFVIDKFPISRPNLTFSTLTVSNMSPEDSSIYLCSGRDRDGTEAFFGQGTRLTVV.

The rearrangement joins TRBV14 to TRBJ2-1; maybe TRBD2 (6 bases). Germline values: CDR1 SGHDN, CDR2 FVKESK. Trimming removed 1 base from V and 9 bases from J, with 19 bases in between. The CDR3 length is 16 residues. CDR3 loop: CASSQGGARRRGEQFF. The CDR3 DNA sequence: TGTGCCAGCAGCCAAGGAGGGGCTAGGAGGAGGGGTGAGCAGTTCTTC. The full variable domain, its missing parts supplied by reference TRBV14 and TRBJ2-1, is EAGVTQFPSHSVIEKGQTVTLRCDPISGHDNLYWYRRVMGKEIKFLLHFVKESKQDESGMPNNRFLAERTGGTYSTLKVQPAELEDSGVYFCASSQGGARRRGEQFFGPGTRLTVL.